This T cell receptor beta chain was sequenced during a study of tumor and adjacent non-tumor tissue in lung cancer. TCRbeta libraries were built with three rounds of nested PCR, modified from ARM-PCR. TCRdb re-derived calls from the multiplex PCR reads in MiXCR, one entry per CDR3 protein. Of tens of thousands of distinct CDR3 sequences listed, roughly two thirds are singletons. A note on this clonotype: One end of the junction varies from germline; a read error may be responsible.

Germline loops: CDR1 MNHNY, CDR2 SVGAGI (reference sequence). The CDR3 contains 14 residues. RNA was extracted from bulk tissue without any cell sorting. Material: lung tumor tissue. This TCR derives from a woman aged 40 to 49 with non-small cell lung cancer. This chain links TRBV6-6 with TRBJ2-7; tentative D call: TRBD2 (5 bases). CDR3 region: CASRGISVRDEQHF. CDR3 DNA: TGTGCCAGCAGGGGAATTAGCGTGAGAGACGAGCAGCACTTC.